Here is one T cell receptor (beta chain) with its context. This sample is part of a study of blood T cell repertoires in COVID-19. The data were produced by immunoSEQ multiplex PCR, yet TCRdb's version contains in-frame clones alone and is incomplete. The repertoire holds about 37,000 clones, with about 87% as singletons. Germline CDR1 and CDR2: SGHAT and FQNNGV. Unmatched junction bases numbered 7, after V lost 5 bases and J lost 1 base. The CDR3 length is 16 residues. V and J are TRBV11-2 and TRBJ2-3; TRBD2 aligns across 9 bases. The sample was peripheral blood. The clonotype originates from a human donor in a cohort sampled during active COVID-19. CDR3 sequence: CASSPGGGGGTDTQYF. The CDR3 region has the DNA TGTGCCAGCAGCCCAGGTGGCGGGGGGGGCACAGATACGCAGTATTTT.